This TCR beta chain was sequenced for a study of blood T cell repertoires in COVID-19. This CDR3 contains 13 residues. Germline CDR1 SGHNT, CDR2 YENEEA. V lost 1 base to trimming and J lost 6 bases, with 7 bases between them. Using immunoSEQ multiplex PCR, the repertoire was profiled, and TCRdb retains in-frame clones only, with some absent. The table records 110,000 or so clones, around 83% of them present only once. The source material was peripheral blood. V usage is TRBV11-3 and J usage is TRBJ2-1; possibly TRBD1 for D (6 bases). The source of this sequence is a middle-aged man with acute or convalescent COVID-19. The CDR3 loop is CASSLGRGNEQFF. The CDR3 region has the DNA TGTGCCAGCAGCTTAGGCAGGGGCAATGAGCAGTTCTTC.